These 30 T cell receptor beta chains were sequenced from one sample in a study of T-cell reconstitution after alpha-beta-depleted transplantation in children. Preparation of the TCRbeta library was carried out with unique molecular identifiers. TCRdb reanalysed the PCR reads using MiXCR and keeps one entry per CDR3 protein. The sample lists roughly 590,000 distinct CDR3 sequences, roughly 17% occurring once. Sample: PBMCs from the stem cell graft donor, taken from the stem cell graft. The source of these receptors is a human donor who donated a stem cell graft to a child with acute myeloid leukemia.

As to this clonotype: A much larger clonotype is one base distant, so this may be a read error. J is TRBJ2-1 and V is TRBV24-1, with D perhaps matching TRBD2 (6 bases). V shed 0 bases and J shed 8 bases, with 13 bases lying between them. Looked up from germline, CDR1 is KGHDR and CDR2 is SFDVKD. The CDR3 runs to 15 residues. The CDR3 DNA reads TGTGCCACCAGTGATTTGACGCGACTAGTGCATGAGCAGTTCTTC. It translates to CATSDLTRLVHEQFF.

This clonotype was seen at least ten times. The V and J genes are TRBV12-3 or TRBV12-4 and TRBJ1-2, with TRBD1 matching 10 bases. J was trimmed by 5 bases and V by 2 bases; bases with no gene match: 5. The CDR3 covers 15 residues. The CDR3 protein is CASSLTGQGSYGYTF. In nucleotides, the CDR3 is TGTGCCAGCAGTTTAACGGGACAGGGGTCTTATGGCTACACCTTC.

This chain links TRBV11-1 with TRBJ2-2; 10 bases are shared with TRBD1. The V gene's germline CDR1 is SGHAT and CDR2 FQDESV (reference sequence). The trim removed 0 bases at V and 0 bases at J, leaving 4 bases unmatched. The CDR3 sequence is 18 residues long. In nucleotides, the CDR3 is TGTGCCAGCAGCTTAGCGGGACAGGGGTACGCGAACACCGGGGAGCTGTTTTTT. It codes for CASSLAGQGYANTGELFF.

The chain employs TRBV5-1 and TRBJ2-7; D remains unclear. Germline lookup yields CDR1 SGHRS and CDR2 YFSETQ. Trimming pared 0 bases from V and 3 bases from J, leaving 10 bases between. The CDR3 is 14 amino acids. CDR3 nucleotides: TGCGCCAGCAGCTTGGAGGCATCTTTCTACGAGCAGTACTTC. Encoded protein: CASSLEASFYEQYF.

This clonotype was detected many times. The CDR3, as DNA: TGCAGTGCTGTACAGCTGACCCCTAAAAACATTCAGTACTTC. Translated: CSAVQLTPKNIQYF. The rearrangement joins TRBV20-1 to TRBJ2-4; no firm D call. The germline V gene encodes CDR1 DFQATT and CDR2 SNEGSKA (reference sequence). Trimming pared 5 bases from V and 4 bases from J, leaving 15 bases between. The CDR3 covers 14 residues.

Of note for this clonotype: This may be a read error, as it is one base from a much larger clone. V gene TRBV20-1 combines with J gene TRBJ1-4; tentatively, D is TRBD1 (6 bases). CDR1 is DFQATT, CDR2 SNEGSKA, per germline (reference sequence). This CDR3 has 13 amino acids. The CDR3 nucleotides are TGCAGTGTAGGGGGAACAACTAATGAAAAACTGGTTTTT. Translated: CSVGGTTNEKLVF.

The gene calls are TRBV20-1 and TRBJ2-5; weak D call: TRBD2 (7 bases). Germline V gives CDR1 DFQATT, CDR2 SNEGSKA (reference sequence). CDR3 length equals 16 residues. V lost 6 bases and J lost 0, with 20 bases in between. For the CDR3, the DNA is TGCAGTGCCCCAAAATCCGGGGGGCCGTACCAAGAGACCCAGTACTTC. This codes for CSAPKSGGPYQETQYF.

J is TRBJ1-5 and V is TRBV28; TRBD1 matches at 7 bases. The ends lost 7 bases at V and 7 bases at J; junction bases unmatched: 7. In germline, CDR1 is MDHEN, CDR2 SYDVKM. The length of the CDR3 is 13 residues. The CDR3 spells CASKVGGRQPQHF. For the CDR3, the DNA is TGTGCCAGCAAGGTAGGGGGCAGGCAGCCCCAGCATTTT.

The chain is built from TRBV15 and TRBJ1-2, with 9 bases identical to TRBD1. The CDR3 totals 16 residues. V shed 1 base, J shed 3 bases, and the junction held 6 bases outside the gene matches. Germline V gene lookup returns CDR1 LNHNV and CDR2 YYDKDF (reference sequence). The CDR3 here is CATSRGGDRADYGYTF. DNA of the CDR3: TGTGCCACCAGCAGAGGGGGGGACAGGGCGGACTATGGCTACACCTTC.

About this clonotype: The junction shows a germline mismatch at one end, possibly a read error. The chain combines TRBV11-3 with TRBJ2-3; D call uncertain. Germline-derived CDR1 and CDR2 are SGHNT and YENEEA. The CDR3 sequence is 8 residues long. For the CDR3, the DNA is TGTGCCAGCAGCTACCACTCGTTT. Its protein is CASSYHSF.

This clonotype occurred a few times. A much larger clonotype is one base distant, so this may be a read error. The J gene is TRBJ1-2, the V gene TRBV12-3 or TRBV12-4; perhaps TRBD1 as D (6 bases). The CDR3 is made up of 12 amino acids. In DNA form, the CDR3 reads TGTGCCAGCAGTGGACAGACCTATAGCTACACCTTC. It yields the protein CASSGQTYSYTF.

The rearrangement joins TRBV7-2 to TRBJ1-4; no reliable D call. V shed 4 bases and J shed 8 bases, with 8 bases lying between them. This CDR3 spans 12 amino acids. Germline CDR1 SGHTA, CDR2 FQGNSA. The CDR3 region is CASSSLREKLFF. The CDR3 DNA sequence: TGTGCCAGCAGCTCCCTAAGGGAAAAACTGTTTTTT.

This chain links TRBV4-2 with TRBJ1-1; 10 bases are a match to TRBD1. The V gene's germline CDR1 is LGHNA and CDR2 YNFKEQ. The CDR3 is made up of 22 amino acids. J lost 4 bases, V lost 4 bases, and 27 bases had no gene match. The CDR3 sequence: CASSPFKSGQLGTGDSGTEAFF. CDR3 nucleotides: TGTGCCAGCAGCCCCTTCAAGAGTGGCCAACTCGGGACAGGGGATTCTGGCACTGAAGCTTTCTTT.

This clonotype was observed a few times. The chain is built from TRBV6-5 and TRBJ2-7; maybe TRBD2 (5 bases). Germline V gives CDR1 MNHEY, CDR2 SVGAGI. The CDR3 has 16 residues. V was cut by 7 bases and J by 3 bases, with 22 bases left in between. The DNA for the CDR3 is TGTGCCAGCACCCCTGTAAAACGGGAAGTCATCTACGAGCAGTACTTC. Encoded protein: CASTPVKREVIYEQYF.

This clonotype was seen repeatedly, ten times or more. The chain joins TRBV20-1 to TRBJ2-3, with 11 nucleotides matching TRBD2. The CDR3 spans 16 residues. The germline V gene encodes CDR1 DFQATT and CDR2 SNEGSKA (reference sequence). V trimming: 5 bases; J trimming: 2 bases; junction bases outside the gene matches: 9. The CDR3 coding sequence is TGCAGTGCTGCCCCCTCACTAGCGGGGGTCACAGATACGCAGTATTTT. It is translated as CSAAPSLAGVTDTQYF.

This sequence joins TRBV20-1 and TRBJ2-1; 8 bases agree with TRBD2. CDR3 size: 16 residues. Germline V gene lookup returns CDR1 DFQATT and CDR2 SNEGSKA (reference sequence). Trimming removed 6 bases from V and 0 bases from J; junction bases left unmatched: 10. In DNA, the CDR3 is TGCAGTGCCCCCCGGGGGGGGGGGCTCTCCTACAATGAGCAGTTCTTC. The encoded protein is CSAPRGGGLSYNEQFF.

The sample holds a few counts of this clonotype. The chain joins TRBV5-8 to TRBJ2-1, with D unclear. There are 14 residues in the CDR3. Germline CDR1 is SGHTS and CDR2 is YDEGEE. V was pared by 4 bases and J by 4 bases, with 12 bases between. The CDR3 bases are TGTGCCAGCAGCCGACCCCTTTGGTACAATGAGCAGTTCTTC. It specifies CASSRPLWYNEQFF.

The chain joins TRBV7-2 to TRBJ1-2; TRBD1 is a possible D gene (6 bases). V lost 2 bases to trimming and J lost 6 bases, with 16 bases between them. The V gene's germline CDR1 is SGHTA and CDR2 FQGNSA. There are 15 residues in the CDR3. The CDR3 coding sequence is TGTGCCAGCAGCTTAATGGAAAACAGGGTTCATGGCTACACCTTC. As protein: CASSLMENRVHGYTF.

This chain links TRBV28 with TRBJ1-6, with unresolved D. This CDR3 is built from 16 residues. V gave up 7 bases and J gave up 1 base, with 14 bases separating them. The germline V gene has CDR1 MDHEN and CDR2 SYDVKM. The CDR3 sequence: CASTTTWVSYNSPLHF. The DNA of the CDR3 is TGTGCCAGCACCACCACATGGGTATCCTATAATTCACCCCTCCACTTT.

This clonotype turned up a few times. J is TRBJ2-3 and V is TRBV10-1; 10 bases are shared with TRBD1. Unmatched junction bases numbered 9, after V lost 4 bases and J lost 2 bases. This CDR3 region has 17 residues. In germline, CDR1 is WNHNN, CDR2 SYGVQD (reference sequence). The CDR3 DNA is TGCGCCAGCAGTGCTAACCTAGGACAGGGGGTCACAGATACGCAGTATTTT. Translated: CASSANLGQGVTDTQYF.

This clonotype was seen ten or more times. The DNA for the CDR3 is TGTGCCAGCAGCGCAGTGGTGTTCGGGGTGGCTCAGCCCCAGCATTTT. Its protein product is CASSAVVFGVAQPQHF. The rearrangement uses TRBV7-2 and TRBJ1-5; D call uncertain. Germline CDR1 is SGHTA and CDR2 is FQGNSA. With 5 bases removed from V and 6 bases from J, the gap between germline ends came to 20 bases. This CDR3 has 16 amino acids.

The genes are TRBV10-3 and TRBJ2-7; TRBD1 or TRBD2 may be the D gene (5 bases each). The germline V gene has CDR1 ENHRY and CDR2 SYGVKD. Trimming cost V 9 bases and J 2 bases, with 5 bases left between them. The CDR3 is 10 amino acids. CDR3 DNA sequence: TGTGCCATGGGGGCCTACGAGCAGTACTTC. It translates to CAMGAYEQYF.

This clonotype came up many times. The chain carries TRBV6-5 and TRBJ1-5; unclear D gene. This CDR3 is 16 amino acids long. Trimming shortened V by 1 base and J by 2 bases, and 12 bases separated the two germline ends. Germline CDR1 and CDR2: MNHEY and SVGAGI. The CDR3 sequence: CASSYFADGRNQPQHF. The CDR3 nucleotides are TGTGCCAGCAGTTACTTCGCGGACGGCCGCAATCAGCCCCAGCATTTT.

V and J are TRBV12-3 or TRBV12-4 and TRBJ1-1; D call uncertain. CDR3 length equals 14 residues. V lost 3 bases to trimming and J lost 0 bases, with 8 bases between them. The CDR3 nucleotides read TGTGCCAGCAGTTTCCCGGGAATGAACACTGAAGCTTTCTTT. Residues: CASSFPGMNTEAFF.

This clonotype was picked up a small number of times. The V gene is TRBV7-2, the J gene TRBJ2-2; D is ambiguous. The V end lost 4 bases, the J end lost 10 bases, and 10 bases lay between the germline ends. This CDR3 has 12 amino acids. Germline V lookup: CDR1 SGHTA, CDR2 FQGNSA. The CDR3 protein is CASSSSSEELFF. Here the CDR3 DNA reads TGTGCCAGCAGCTCCTCTAGTGAGGAGCTGTTTTTT.

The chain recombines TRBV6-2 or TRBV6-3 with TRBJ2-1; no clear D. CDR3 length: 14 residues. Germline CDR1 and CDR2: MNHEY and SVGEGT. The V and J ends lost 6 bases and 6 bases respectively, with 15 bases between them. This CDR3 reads CASRLLAQTNEQFF. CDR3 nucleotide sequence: TGTGCCAGCAGATTACTGGCCCAGACCAATGAGCAGTTCTTC.

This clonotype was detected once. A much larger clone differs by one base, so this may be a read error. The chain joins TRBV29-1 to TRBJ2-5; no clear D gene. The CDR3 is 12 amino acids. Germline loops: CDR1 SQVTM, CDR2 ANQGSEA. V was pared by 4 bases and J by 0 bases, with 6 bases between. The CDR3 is CSVVLHQETQYF. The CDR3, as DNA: TGCAGCGTTGTCCTCCACCAAGAGACCCAGTACTTC.

In nucleotides, the CDR3 is TGCAGTATTAAGGGGCCCACCGATACGCAGTATTTT. Its protein product is CSIKGPTDTQYF. The V and J genes are TRBV20-1 and TRBJ2-3; possibly TRBD1 for D (5 bases). V was clipped by 8 bases and J by 6 bases, with 15 bases between them. CDR1 and CDR2 from the germline V gene are DFQATT and SNEGSKA (reference sequence). This CDR3 comprises 12 residues.

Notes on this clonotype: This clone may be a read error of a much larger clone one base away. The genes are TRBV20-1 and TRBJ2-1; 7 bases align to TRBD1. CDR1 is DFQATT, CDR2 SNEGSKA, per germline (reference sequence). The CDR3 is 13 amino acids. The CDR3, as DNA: TGCAGAGCTACCCGACAGGGAAGGAATGAGCAGTTCTTC. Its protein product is CRATRQGRNEQFF.

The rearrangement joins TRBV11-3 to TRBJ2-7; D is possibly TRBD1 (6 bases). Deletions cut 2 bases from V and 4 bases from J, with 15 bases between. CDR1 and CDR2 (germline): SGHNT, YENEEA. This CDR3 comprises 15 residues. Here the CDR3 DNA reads TGTGCCAGCAGCTTACAGTTCACAGGGCGGTACGAGCAGTACTTC. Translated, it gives CASSLQFTGRYEQYF. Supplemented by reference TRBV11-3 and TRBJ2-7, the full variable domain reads EAGVVQSPRYKIIEKKQPVAFWCNPISGHNTLYWYLQNLGQGPELLIRYENEEAVDDSQLPKDRFSAERLKGVDSTLKIQPAELGDSAVYLCASSLQFTGRYEQYFGPGTRLTVT.